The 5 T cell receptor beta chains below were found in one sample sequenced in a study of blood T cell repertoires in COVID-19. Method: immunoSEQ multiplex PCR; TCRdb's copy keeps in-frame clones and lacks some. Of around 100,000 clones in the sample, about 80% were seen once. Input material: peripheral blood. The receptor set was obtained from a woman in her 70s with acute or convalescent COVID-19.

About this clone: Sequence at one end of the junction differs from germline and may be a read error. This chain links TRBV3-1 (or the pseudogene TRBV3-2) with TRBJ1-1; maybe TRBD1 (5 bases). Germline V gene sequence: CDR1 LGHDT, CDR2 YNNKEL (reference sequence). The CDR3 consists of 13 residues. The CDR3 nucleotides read TGTGCCAGCAGGCAAGCTGCGGGGGGTGAAGCTTTCTTT. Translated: CASRQAAGGEAFF.

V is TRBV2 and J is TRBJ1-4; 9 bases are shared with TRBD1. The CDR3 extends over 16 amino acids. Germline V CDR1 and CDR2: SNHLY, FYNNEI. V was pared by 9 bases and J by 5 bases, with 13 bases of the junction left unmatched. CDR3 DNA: TGTGCCAGTCGCCGGGACAGGGTAGGGGGAAATGAAAAACTGTTTTTT. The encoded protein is CASRRDRVGGNEKLFF.

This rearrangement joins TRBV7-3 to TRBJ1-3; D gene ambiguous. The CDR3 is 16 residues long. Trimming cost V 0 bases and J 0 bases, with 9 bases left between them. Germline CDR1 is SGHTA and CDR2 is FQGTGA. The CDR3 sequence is CASSLTAASSGNTIYF. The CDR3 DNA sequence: TGTGCCAGCAGCTTAACGGCGGCTAGCTCTGGAAACACCATATATTTT.

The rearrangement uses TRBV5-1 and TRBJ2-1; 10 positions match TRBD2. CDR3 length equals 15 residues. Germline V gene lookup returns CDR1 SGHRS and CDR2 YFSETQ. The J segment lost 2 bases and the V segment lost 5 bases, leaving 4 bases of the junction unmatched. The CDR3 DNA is TGCGCCAGCAGGGTTACTAGCGGGGCCTACAATGAGCAGTTCTTC. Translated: CASRVTSGAYNEQFF.

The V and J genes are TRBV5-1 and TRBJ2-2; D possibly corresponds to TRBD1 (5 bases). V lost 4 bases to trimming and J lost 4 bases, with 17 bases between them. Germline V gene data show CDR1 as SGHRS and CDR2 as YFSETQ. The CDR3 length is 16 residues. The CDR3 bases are TGCGCCAGCAGCCCTCAGGGAAGGCACGGCACCGGGGAGCTGTTTTTT. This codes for CASSPQGRHGTGELFF.